Listed below are T cell receptor beta chains from one sample, sequenced in a study of OX40 agonist ivuxolimab in advanced cancers. TCRdb keeps only in-frame clones here, not all; method: immunoSEQ multiplex PCR. The data show 57,000 or so clones, around 83% seen once. The material sequenced was CD4+ or CD8+ T cells sorted from blood, taken in a trial of the OX40 agonist ivuxolimab. The receptors originated from an adult with an advanced solid tumor such as melanoma, head and neck, liver or kidney cancer. Each CDR3 is given with its conserved first and last residue.

J: TRBJ2-1
V: TRBV11-3
length: 15
CDR3: CASSASGLADNEQFF

J: TRBJ2-3
V: TRBV5-1
length: 14
CDR3: CASSLGLVADTQYF

J: TRBJ1-1
V: TRBV6-5
length: 15
CDR3: CASSYSGSMNTEAFF

J: TRBJ1-6
V: TRBV2
length: 16
CDR3: CASSTQATDNNSPLHF

J: TRBJ2-7
V: TRBV6-6
length: 13
CDR3: CASTPATSYEQYF

J: TRBJ2-7
V: TRBV6-5
length: 14
CDR3: CATPAGAVFYEQYF

J: TRBJ1-5
V: TRBV19
length: 14
CDR3: CASSISRDNQPQHF

J: TRBJ1-5
V: TRBV28
length: 14
CDR3: CASSLSLGDQPQHF

J: TRBJ2-5
V: TRBV19
length: 16
CDR3: CASSPPRQTYQETQYF

J: TRBJ1-6
V: TRBV27
length: 16
CDR3: CASSLTGGAVRSPLHF

J: TRBJ1-1
V: TRBV11-3
length: 15
CDR3: CASSLGQGLTPEAFF

J: TRBJ2-1
V: TRBV19
length: 20
CDR3: CASSIRASGGIYSSYNEQFF

J: TRBJ2-5
V: TRBV7-2
length: 13
CDR3: CASTDGGWETQYF

J: TRBJ2-5
V: TRBV7-3
length: 16
CDR3: CASSLNGGASTETQYF

J: TRBJ2-3
V: TRBV28
length: 13
CDR3: CASRVEGADTQYF

J: TRBJ1-3
V: TRBV18
length: 16
CDR3: CASSPRQGAFGNTIYF

J: TRBJ1-1
V: TRBV5-1
length: 13
CDR3: CASKVQGSTEAFF

J: TRBJ2-7
V: TRBV19
length: 15
CDR3: CASSIVPGGSYEQYF

J: TRBJ2-4
V: TRBV7-2
length: 12
CDR3: CASSDDRRIQYF

J: TRBJ2-5
V: TRBV5-6
length: 15
CDR3: CASSFMGLSQETQYF

J: TRBJ1-6
V: TRBV7-6
length: 15
CDR3: CASSSRQGGDSPLHF

J: TRBJ2-1
V: TRBV18
length: 15
CDR3: CASSPQPGDYNEQFF

J: TRBJ1-1
V: TRBV2
length: 15
CDR3: CASSDLGPLNTEAFF

J: TRBJ1-1
V: TRBV6-5
length: 13
CDR3: CASSLGSNTEAFF

J: TRBJ2-5
V: TRBV19
length: 13
CDR3: CASNAGIQETQYF

J: TRBJ2-1
V: TRBV9
length: 16
CDR3: CASSTQSGGAGHEQFF

J: TRBJ1-1
V: TRBV2
length: 14
CDR3: CASRVTGLPTEAFF

J: TRBJ2-3
V: TRBV5-1
length: 15
CDR3: CASSWQDRSADTQYF

J: TRBJ1-2
V: TRBV7-2
length: 14
CDR3: CASRPGGRPDGYTF

J: TRBJ1-5
V: TRBV5-3
length: 18
CDR3: CARSLLGNLVDSNQPQHF

J: TRBJ2-2
V: TRBV28
length: 15
CDR3: CASSIQAHNTGELFF

J: TRBJ2-5
V: TRBV2
length: 13
CDR3: CASKGLAQETQYF

J: TRBJ2-7
V: TRBV7-2
length: 16
CDR3: CASSSTSGVQAYEQYF

J: TRBJ2-5
V: TRBV7-9
length: 15
CDR3: CASSLGTVRKETQYF

J: TRBJ2-3
V: TRBV5-1
length: 16
CDR3: CASSLEGRERTDTQYF

J: TRBJ2-5
V: TRBV2
length: 12
CDR3: CASTIIGQTQYF

J: TRBJ2-7
V: TRBV7-3
length: 13
CDR3: CASSLDRGDEQYF

J: TRBJ1-2
V: TRBV7-9
length: 14
CDR3: CASSHNYRVDGYTF

J: TRBJ1-3
V: TRBV7-9
length: 14
CDR3: CATLQGLSGNTIYF

J: TRBJ1-2
V: TRBV5-4
length: 16
CDR3: CASSWGGDRDGLRGTF

J: TRBJ2-1
V: TRBV27
length: 19
CDR3: CASSLSKTPRREGYNEQFF

J: TRBJ1-4
V: TRBV7-2
length: 15
CDR3: CASSFEGGRSEKLFF